This T cell receptor beta chain was retrieved from a study of technical replicates of blood from several donors. Generated by immunoSEQ multiplex PCR, the TCRdb table keeps only in-frame clones and is missing some. In the table there are 100,000 or so clones, roughly 95% of which are singletons. J was trimmed by 7 bases and V by 3 bases; bases with no gene match: 10. The CDR3 is 16 residues long. Germline CDR1 reads LNHDA; CDR2 reads SQIVND (reference sequence). Specimen: T cells isolated from PBMCs. This clonotype was sampled from a human donor in good health. V and J are TRBV19 and TRBJ2-1, with TRBD2 matching over 9 bases. The CDR3 spells CASSIRTSGYENEQFF. CDR3 DNA sequence: TGTGCCAGTAGTATTAGAACTAGCGGGTATGAGAATGAGCAGTTCTTC.